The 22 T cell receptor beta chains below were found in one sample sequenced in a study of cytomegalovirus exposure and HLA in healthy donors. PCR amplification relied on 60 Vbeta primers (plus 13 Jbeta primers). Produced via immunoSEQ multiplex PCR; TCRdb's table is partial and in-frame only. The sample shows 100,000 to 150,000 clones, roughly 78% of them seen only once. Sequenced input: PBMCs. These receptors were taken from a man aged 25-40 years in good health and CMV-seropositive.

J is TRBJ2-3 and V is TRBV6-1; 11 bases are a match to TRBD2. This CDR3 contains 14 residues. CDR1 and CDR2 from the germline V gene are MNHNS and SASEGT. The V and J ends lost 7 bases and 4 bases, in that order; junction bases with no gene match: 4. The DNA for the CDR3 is TGTGCCAGCAAGGGGGGACTAGCGGCAGATACGCAGTATTTT. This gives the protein CASKGGLAADTQYF.

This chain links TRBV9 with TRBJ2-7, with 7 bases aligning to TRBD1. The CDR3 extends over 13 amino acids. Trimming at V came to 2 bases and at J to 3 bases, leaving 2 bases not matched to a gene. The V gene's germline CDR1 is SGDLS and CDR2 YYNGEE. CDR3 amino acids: CASSVRQGYEQYF. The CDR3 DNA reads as TGTGCCAGCAGCGTCCGACAGGGCTACGAGCAGTACTTC.

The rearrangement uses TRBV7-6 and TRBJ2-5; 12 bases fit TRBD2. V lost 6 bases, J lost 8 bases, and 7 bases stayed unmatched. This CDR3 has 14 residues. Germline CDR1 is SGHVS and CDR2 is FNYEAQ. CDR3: CASRPGTSGFTQYF. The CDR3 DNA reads TGTGCCAGCAGGCCAGGGACTAGCGGGTTCACCCAGTACTTC.

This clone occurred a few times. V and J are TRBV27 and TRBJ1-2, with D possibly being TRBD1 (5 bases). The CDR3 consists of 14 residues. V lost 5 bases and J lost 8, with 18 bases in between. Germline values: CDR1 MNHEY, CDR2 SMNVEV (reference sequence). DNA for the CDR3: TGTGCCAGCAGTCCCTCGACAGTGTCTTTCGGCTACACCTTC. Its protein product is CASSPSTVSFGYTF.

In DNA, the CDR3 is TGTGCCAGCAGCGCCCCGGGACAGGAGAGCTACGAGCAGTACTTC. This gives the protein CASSAPGQESYEQYF. The J gene is TRBJ2-7, the V gene TRBV9; 8 bases align to TRBD1. This CDR3 is built from 15 residues. From germline, CDR1 is SGDLS and CDR2 YYNGEE. Trimming removed 3 bases from V and 3 bases from J; junction bases left unmatched: 8.

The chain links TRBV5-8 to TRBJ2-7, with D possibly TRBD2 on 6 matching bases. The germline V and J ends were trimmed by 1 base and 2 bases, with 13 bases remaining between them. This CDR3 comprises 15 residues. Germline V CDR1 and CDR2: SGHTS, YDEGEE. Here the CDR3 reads CASSLLREVAYEQYF. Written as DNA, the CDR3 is TGTGCCAGCAGCTTGCTCAGGGAGGTCGCCTACGAGCAGTACTTC.

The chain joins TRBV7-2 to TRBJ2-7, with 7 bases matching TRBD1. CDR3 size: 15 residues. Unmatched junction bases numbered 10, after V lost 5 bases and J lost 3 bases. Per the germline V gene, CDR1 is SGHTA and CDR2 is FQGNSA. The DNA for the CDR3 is TGTGCCAGCAGCCCCCACGGGACAGTTGTCTACGAGCAGTACTTC. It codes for CASSPHGTVVYEQYF.

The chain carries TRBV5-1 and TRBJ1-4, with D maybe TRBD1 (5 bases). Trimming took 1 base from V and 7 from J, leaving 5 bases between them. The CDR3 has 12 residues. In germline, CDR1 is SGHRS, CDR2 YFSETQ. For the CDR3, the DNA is TGCGCCAGCAGCTTGAGGGGTGAAAAACTGTTTTTT. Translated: CASSLRGEKLFF.

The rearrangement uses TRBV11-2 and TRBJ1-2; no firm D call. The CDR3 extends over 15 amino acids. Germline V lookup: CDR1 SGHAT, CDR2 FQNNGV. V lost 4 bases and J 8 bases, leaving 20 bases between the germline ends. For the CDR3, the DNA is TGTGCCAGCAGCTCTTCCCCCACAGCAACCGGAGGCTACACCTTC. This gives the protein CASSSSPTATGGYTF.

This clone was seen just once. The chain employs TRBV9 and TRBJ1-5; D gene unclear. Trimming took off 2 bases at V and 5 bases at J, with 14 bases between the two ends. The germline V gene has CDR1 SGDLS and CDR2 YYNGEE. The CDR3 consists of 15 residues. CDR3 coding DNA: TGTGCCAGCAGCGTCGCTCCGGGGTGGGATCAGCCCCAGCATTTT. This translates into CASSVAPGWDQPQHF.

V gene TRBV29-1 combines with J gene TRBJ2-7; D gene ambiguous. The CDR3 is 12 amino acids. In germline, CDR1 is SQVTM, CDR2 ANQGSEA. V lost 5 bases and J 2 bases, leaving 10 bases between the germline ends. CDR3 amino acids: CSVRDTPYEQYF. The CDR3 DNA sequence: TGCAGCGTTCGAGACACTCCCTACGAGCAGTACTTC.

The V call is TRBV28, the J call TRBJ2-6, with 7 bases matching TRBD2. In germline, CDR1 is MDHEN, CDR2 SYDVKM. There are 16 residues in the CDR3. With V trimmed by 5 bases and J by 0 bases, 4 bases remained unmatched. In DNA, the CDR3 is TGTGCCAGCAGTCCCGGGGGGAACTCTGGGGCCAACGTCCTGACTTTC. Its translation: CASSPGGNSGANVLTF.

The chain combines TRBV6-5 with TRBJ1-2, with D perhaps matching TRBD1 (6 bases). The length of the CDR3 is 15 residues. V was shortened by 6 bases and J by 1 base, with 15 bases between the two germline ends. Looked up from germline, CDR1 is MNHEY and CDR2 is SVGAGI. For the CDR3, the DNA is TGTGCCAGCAGCGAAACCAGGGGCCATAACTATGGCTACACCTTC. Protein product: CASSETRGHNYGYTF.

The CDR3 spells CASSTTSGRFGGDEQFF. DNA for the CDR3: TGTGCCAGCAGCACGACTAGCGGGAGGTTTGGGGGGGATGAGCAGTTCTTC. This chain connects TRBV11-3 to TRBJ2-1; TRBD2 agrees at 13 bases. Germline CDR1 is SGHNT and CDR2 is YENEEA. The CDR3 length is 17 residues. Unmatched junction bases numbered 12, after V lost 5 bases and J lost 8 bases.

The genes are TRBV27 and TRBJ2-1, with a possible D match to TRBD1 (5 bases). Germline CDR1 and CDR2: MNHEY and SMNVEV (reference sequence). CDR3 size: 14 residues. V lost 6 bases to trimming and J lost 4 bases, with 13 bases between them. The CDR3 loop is CASSQGSSYNEQFF. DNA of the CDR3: TGTGCCAGCAGCCAGGGCAGTTCTTACAATGAGCAGTTCTTC.

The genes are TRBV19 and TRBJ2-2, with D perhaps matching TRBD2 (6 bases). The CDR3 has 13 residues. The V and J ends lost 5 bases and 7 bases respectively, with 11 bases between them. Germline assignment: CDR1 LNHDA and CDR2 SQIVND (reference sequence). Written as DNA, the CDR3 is TGTGCCAGTAGTGAAAGGGACTTCGGGGAGCTGTTTTTT. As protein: CASSERDFGELFF.

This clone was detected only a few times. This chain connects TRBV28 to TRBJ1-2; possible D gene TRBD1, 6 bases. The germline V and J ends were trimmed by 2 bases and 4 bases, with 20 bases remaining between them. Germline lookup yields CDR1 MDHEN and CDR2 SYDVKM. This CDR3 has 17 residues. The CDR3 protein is CASSLGGRGSGSYGYTF. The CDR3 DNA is TGTGCCAGCAGTTTAGGCGGCAGGGGTTCAGGGAGCTATGGCTACACCTTC.

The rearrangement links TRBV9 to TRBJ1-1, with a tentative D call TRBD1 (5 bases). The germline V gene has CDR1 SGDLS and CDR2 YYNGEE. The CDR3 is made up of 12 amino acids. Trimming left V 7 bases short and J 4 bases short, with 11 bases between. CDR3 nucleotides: TGTGCCAGCGGCCGGGGGGGCACTGAAGCTTTCTTT. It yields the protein CASGRGGTEAFF.

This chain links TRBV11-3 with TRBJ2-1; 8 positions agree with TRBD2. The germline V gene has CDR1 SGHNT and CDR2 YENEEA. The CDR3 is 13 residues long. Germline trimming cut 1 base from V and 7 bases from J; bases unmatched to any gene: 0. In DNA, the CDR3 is TGTGCCAGCAGCTTAGTAGCGGGAAATGAGCAGTTCTTC. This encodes CASSLVAGNEQFF. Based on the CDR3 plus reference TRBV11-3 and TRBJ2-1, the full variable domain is EAGVVQSPRYKIIEKKQPVAFWCNPISGHNTLYWYLQNLGQGPELLIRYENEEAVDDSQLPKDRFSAERLKGVDSTLKIQPAELGDSAVYLCASSLVAGNEQFFGPGTRLTVL.

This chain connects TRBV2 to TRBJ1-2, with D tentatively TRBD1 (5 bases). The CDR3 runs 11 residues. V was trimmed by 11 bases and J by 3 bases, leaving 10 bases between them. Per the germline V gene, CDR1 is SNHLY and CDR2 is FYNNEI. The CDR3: CAVQTDYGYTF. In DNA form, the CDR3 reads TGTGCCGTACAGACAGACTATGGCTACACCTTC.

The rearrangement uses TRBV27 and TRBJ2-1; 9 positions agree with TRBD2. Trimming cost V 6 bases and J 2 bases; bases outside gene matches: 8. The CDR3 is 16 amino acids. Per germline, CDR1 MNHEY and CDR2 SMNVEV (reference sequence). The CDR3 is CASRTIAGVPYNEQFF. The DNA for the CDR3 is TGTGCCAGCAGGACTATAGCGGGAGTCCCCTACAATGAGCAGTTCTTC.

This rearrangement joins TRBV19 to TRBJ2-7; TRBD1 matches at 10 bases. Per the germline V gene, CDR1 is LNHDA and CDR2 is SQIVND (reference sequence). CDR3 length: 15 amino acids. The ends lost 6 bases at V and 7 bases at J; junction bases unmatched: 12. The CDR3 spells CASSTRDRGILEQYF. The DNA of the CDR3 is TGTGCCAGTAGCACCCGGGACAGGGGCATCCTGGAGCAGTACTTC.